This T cell receptor beta chain was observed in a study of T cell responses to AZD1222 COVID-19 vaccine. Per germline, CDR1 SGHDN and CDR2 FVKESK. The CDR3 is made up of 14 amino acids. V was pared by 6 bases and J by 6 bases, with 15 bases between. Some clones are missing from TCRdb's copy, which holds only in-frame ones; the method was immunoSEQ multiplex PCR. The repertoire includes roughly 160,000 clones, about 92% of them detected once, and 4.4% sits in the top ten. V and J are TRBV14 and TRBJ2-1; D is possibly TRBD2 (6 bases). Material: peripheral blood, obtained on day 0 of MenACWY control vaccination. This TCR was recovered from an adult in good health. The CDR3, as DNA: TGTGCCAGCAGGCCCGGAGGGGCAGTCAATGAGCAGTTCTTC. Amino acids: CASRPGGAVNEQFF.